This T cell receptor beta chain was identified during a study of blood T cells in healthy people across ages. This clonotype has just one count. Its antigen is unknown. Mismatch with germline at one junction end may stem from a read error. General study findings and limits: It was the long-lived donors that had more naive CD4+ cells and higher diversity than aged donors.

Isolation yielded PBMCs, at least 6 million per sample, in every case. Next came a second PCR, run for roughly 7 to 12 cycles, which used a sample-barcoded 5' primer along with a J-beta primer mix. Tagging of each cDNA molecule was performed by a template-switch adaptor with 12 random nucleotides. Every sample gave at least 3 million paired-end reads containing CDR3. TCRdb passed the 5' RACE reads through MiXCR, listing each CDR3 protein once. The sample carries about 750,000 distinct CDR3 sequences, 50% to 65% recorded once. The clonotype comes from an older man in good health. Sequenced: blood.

The CDR3 DNA follows: TGCGCCAGCGGCTTGGACGGGACTCGGAATGAAAAACTGTTTTTT. It specifies CASGLDGTRNEKLFF. The chain joins TRBV5-1 to TRBJ1-4, with D possibly TRBD1 on 5 matching bases. CDR1 is SGHRS, CDR2 YFSETQ, per germline. CDR3 length equals 15 residues.